The 17 T cell receptor beta chains given below trace back to one sample, sequenced in a study of brain T cells in children with intractable seizures. The protocol was immunoSEQ multiplex PCR, while the TCRdb copy is restricted to in-frame clones and leaves out a portion. The data contain about 340,000 clones, about 93% of them singletons. The time point was: blood from clinic visit 5 months post-surgery; TSC patient then seizure free. The input for sequencing was peripheral blood, taken about 5 months after surgery. The receptors derive from a boy younger than two with tuberous sclerosis and intractable seizures.

This chain joins TRBV18 and TRBJ2-7, with TRBD1 matching over 12 bases. The CDR3 covers 16 residues. Per the germline V gene, CDR1 is KGHSH and CDR2 is LQKENI. Germline trimming cut 0 bases from V and 5 bases from J; bases unmatched to any gene: 5. CDR3 nucleotide sequence: TGTGCCAGCTCACCACCGTCCGGGACAGGGGGCCACGAGCAGTACTTC. It yields the protein CASSPPSGTGGHEQYF.

The chain employs TRBV7-9 and TRBJ1-1, with 8 positions matching TRBD1. CDR1 is SEHNR, CDR2 FQNEAQ, per germline (reference sequence). The CDR3 has 12 amino acids. The ends lost 4 bases at V and 12 bases at J; junction bases unmatched: 7. The CDR3 loop is CASSSGDRRTFF. In nucleotides, the CDR3 is TGTGCCAGCAGCTCCGGGGACAGGAGGACTTTCTTT.

The chain uses TRBV2 and TRBJ2-2, with TRBD2 matching 9 bases. CDR1 is SNHLY and CDR2 is FYNNEI in the germline V gene. With V trimmed by 7 bases and J by 8 bases, 5 bases remained unmatched. CDR3 length equals 13 residues. CDR3 region: CASMVAGAGELFF. The CDR3 region has the DNA TGTGCCAGCATGGTAGCGGGAGCGGGGGAGCTGTTTTTT.

Concerning this clone: The same CDR3 arises from other DNA sequences in this sample as well. The chain employs TRBV27 and TRBJ1-3; D possibly corresponds to TRBD1 (6 bases). CDR1 MNHEY and CDR2 SMNVEV come from the germline V gene (reference sequence). The CDR3 totals 12 residues. Trimming took off 2 bases at V and 7 bases at J, with 6 bases between the two ends. In DNA form, the CDR3 reads TGTGCCAGCAGTTTAGGGGGCAACACCATATATTTT. Translation gives CASSLGGNTIYF.

Remarks on this clone: Other DNA sequences in this specimen translate into the identical CDR3. This sequence joins TRBV7-9 and TRBJ1-2; D unresolved. CDR1 and CDR2 from the germline V gene are SEHNR and FQNEAQ (reference sequence). V was shortened by 1 base and J by 2 bases, with 5 bases between the two germline ends. The CDR3 totals 13 residues. The CDR3 reads CASSLGGNYGYTF. Written as DNA, the CDR3 is TGTGCCAGCAGCTTAGGCGGAAACTATGGCTACACCTTC.

The V and J genes are TRBV20-1 and TRBJ2-5, with 13 bases matching TRBD2. The V and J ends lost 3 bases and 0 bases, in that order; junction bases with no gene match: 10. The CDR3 contains 18 residues. CDR1 DFQATT and CDR2 SNEGSKA come from the germline V gene (reference sequence). The CDR3 spells CSASKPGLAGLYQETQYF. The DNA of the CDR3 is TGCAGTGCTAGTAAACCGGGACTAGCGGGACTGTACCAAGAGACCCAGTACTTC.

The genes are TRBV13 and TRBJ2-7; D is possibly TRBD1 or TRBD2 (5 bases each). Deletions cut 1 base from V and 7 bases from J, with 14 bases between. Germline V gene data show CDR1 as PRHDT and CDR2 as FYEKMQ (reference sequence). The length of the CDR3 is 14 residues. The CDR3 coding sequence is TGTGCCAGCAGCTTAGTAGGGACCTCTAAGGAGCAGTACTTC. Translating it yields CASSLVGTSKEQYF.

The chain uses TRBV5-4 and TRBJ1-1; maybe TRBD1 (6 bases). The germline V gene has CDR1 SGHNT and CDR2 YYREEE (reference sequence). V was trimmed by 2 bases and J by 4 bases, leaving 12 bases between them. This CDR3 is 14 amino acids long. CDR3 amino acids: CASSFRQAGTEAFF. Written as DNA, the CDR3 is TGTGCCAGCAGCTTTAGACAGGCGGGCACTGAAGCTTTCTTT.

The CDR3 sequence: CSVEGGQGARWGGYTF. The DNA for the CDR3 is TGCAGCGTTGAAGGGGGACAGGGGGCCCGCTGGGGTGGCTACACCTTC. The chain recombines TRBV29-1 with TRBJ1-2, with 12 bases identical to TRBD1. J gave up 7 bases and V 1 base, and 10 bases lay outside the gene matches. Germline assignment: CDR1 SQVTM and CDR2 ANQGSEA. CDR3 length: 16 amino acids.

This chain connects TRBV4-1 to TRBJ2-6, with a weak D call TRBD1 (5 bases). V gave up 3 bases and J gave up 0 bases, with 18 bases separating them. The V gene's germline CDR1 is MGHRA and CDR2 YSYEKL. CDR3 length: 19 residues. Here the CDR3 DNA reads TGCGCCAGCAGCCATTTCAAAGACAGCGCTGGCTCTGGGGCCAACGTCCTGACTTTC. It encodes CASSHFKDSAGSGANVLTF.

The J gene is TRBJ1-1, the V gene TRBV27; 12 nucleotides match TRBD1. The V and J ends lost 8 bases and 5 bases, in that order; junction bases with no gene match: 6. Germline V lookup: CDR1 MNHEY, CDR2 SMNVEV (reference sequence). The CDR3 is 14 amino acids. CDR3 sequence reads: CASGTGGPGTEAFF. CDR3 DNA: TGTGCCAGCGGGACAGGGGGCCCTGGGACTGAAGCTTTCTTT.

The chain couples TRBV27 to TRBJ1-2; tentatively, D is TRBD1 (6 bases). Trimming took 4 bases from V and 4 from J, leaving 13 bases between them. The CDR3 length is 14 residues. The germline gives CDR1 MNHEY, CDR2 SMNVEV (reference sequence). Here the CDR3 DNA reads TGTGCCAGCAGTTCGGGGGGCGTAGGCTATGGCTACACCTTC. This gives the protein CASSSGGVGYGYTF.

The V and J genes are TRBV28 and TRBJ2-1; TRBD2 matches 12 bases. This CDR3 is 15 amino acids long. The J segment lost 7 bases and the V segment lost 2 bases, leaving 3 bases of the junction unmatched. The germline V gene encodes CDR1 MDHEN and CDR2 SYDVKM. The CDR3 protein is CASSLRLAGGNEQFF. CDR3 DNA sequence: TGTGCCAGCAGTTTAAGGCTAGCGGGAGGGAATGAGCAGTTCTTC.

The chain joins TRBV12-3 or TRBV12-4 to TRBJ2-1; 8 bases line up with TRBD2. J gave up 12 bases and V 5 bases, and 9 bases lay outside the gene matches. This CDR3 is built from 13 residues. The CDR3 loop reads CASSIQAGVWQFF. The DNA of the CDR3 is TGTGCCAGCAGTATACAAGCGGGAGTTTGGCAGTTCTTC.

The chain recombines TRBV4-1 with TRBJ1-1; D possibly corresponds to TRBD1 (5 bases). The CDR3 has 14 amino acids. Looked up from germline, CDR1 is MGHRA and CDR2 is YSYEKL. Trimming stripped 3 bases from V and 3 bases from J, with 11 bases between. DNA for the CDR3: TGCGCCAGCAGCCAGCGCACGGGACACACTGAAGCTTTCTTT. Its protein product is CASSQRTGHTEAFF.

This chain joins TRBV27 and TRBJ2-1; D is undetermined. This CDR3 region has 14 residues. V shed 5 bases and J shed 6 bases, with 14 bases lying between them. Germline values: CDR1 MNHEY, CDR2 SMNVEV (reference sequence). In nucleotides, the CDR3 is TGTGCCAGCAGTCTTGACCCTCTTAGCAATGAGCAGTTCTTC. Translation gives CASSLDPLSNEQFF.

The CDR3 here is CASSPRAGRAWEQFF. For the CDR3, the DNA is TGTGCCAGCAGTCCAAGAGCGGGAAGGGCATGGGAGCAGTTCTTC. This chain links TRBV27 with TRBJ2-1; 7 bases align to TRBD2. With V trimmed by 5 bases and J by 10 bases, 14 bases remained unmatched. In germline, CDR1 is MNHEY, CDR2 SMNVEV (reference sequence). The CDR3 length is 15 residues.